The 20 T cell receptor beta chains below come from one sample, sequenced in a study of T cell repertoires in ileal Crohn's disease. Using immunoSEQ multiplex PCR, the repertoire was profiled, and TCRdb retains in-frame clones only, with some absent. The profile shows about 17,000 clones, over 65% of them singletons. Sequenced material: ileal tissue. These receptors all stem from an adult with Crohn's disease.

The chain is built from TRBV5-4 and TRBJ2-5; TRBD2 might be the D (5 bases). Gene TRBJ2-7 matches the end of the DNA better, so the J call may be wrong. The CDR3 covers 14 residues. Germline CDR1 is SGHNT and CDR2 is YYREEE (reference sequence). This CDR3 reads CASSLGGGDYEQYF. For the CDR3, the DNA is TGTGCCAGCAGCTTGGGAGGAGGCGACTACGAGCAGTACTTC.

The sample holds one count of this clone. V gene TRBV2 combines with J gene TRBJ2-3; TRBD1 is a possible D gene (6 bases). The CDR3 is made up of 14 amino acids. Trimming cost V 9 bases and J 6 bases, with 19 bases left between them. CDR1 SNHLY and CDR2 FYNNEI come from the germline V gene. DNA for the CDR3: TGTGCCAGTCAGGGGCCCGGGGTGTCGGATACGCAGTATTTT. It translates to CASQGPGVSDTQYF.

The chain joins TRBV4-3 to TRBJ2-3; 7 bases match TRBD2. With 1 base clipped from V and 2 bases from J, the junction kept 6 bases outside the gene matches. Germline CDR1 is LGHNA and CDR2 is YSLEER. This CDR3 contains 16 residues. CDR3 residues: CASSQALGGNTDTQYF. DNA of the CDR3: TGCGCCAGCAGCCAAGCCCTCGGGGGGAACACAGATACGCAGTATTTT.

The rearrangement links TRBV2 to TRBJ1-4; D possibly corresponds to TRBD1 (6 bases). Trimming removed 7 bases at V and 8 bases at J, with 17 bases between. This CDR3 spans 14 amino acids. CDR1 SNHLY and CDR2 FYNNEI come from the germline V gene. In DNA, the CDR3 is TGTGCCAGCATGAGGATCACCGGGACAGAAAAACTGTTTTTT. It yields the protein CASMRITGTEKLFF.

The chain uses TRBV6-5 and TRBJ1-6; 9 nucleotides agree with TRBD1. Per the germline V gene, CDR1 is MNHEY and CDR2 is SVGAGI. The length of the CDR3 is 15 residues. Trimming removed 5 bases from V and 6 bases from J; junction bases left unmatched: 5. The DNA of the CDR3 is TGTGCCAGCAGTGTATGGGGACAGGGTAATTCACCCCTCCACTTT. As protein: CASSVWGQGNSPLHF.

DNA for the CDR3: TGTGCCAGCAGCTTAGCATACAGGGTAGGGAGCAATCAGCCCCAGCATTTT. This gives the protein CASSLAYRVGSNQPQHF. The gene calls are TRBV7-2 and TRBJ1-5; maybe TRBD1 (6 bases). This CDR3 has 17 amino acids. Per germline, CDR1 SGHTA and CDR2 FQGNSA. V was shortened by 0 bases and J by 1 base, with 13 bases between the two germline ends.

The genes are TRBV6-6 and TRBJ2-3; 8 bases align to TRBD1. With 6 bases clipped from V and 1 base from J, the junction kept 3 bases outside the gene matches. The CDR3 extends over 14 amino acids. Germline assignment: CDR1 MNHNY and CDR2 SVGAGI (reference sequence). The CDR3 bases are TGTGCCAGCAGCGGGGGACAGGGCACAGATACGCAGTATTTT. Its translation is CASSGGQGTDTQYF.

The V and J genes are TRBV6-5 and TRBJ2-7; D might be TRBD2 (6 bases). V was cut by 7 bases and J by 4 bases, with 17 bases left in between. From germline, CDR1 is MNHEY and CDR2 SVGAGI. The CDR3 has 14 residues. The CDR3 coding sequence is TGTGCCAGCAAGGACTACACGGAGGGGTACGAGCAGTACTTC. Translating gives CASKDYTEGYEQYF.

V usage is TRBV6-1 and J usage is TRBJ1-1; no definite D call. In germline, CDR1 is MNHNS, CDR2 SASEGT. Trimming stripped 6 bases from V and 0 bases from J, with 14 bases between. This CDR3 comprises 15 residues. DNA for the CDR3: TGTGCCAGCAGCCCTGAGGTGCTAATGAACACTGAAGCTTTCTTT. Its protein product is CASSPEVLMNTEAFF.

The chain joins TRBV4-2 to TRBJ2-7; D is perhaps TRBD2 (5 bases). This CDR3 comprises 17 residues. The ends were cut back, 0 bases at V and 0 bases at J, with 15 bases in the middle. Germline CDR1 is LGHNA and CDR2 is YNFKEQ. The CDR3 nucleotides are TGTGCCAGCAGCCAAGAAGGTGGGCGGGCTAACTCCTACGAGCAGTACTTC. Its protein product is CASSQEGGRANSYEQYF.

This clone was recorded a few times. The chain joins TRBV7-9 to TRBJ2-3, with 7 bases lining up with TRBD1. J was trimmed by 0 bases and V by 4 bases; bases with no gene match: 1. The V gene's germline CDR1 is SEHNR and CDR2 FQNEAQ (reference sequence). This CDR3 has 14 residues. The CDR3, as DNA: TGTGCCAGCAGCTGGGACAGAAGCACAGATACGCAGTATTTT. As protein: CASSWDRSTDTQYF. The variable domain in full, with the rest retrieved from reference TRBV7-9 and TRBJ2-3, is DTGVSQNPRHKITKRGQNVTFRCDPISEHNRLYWYRQTLGQGPEFLTYFQNEAQLEKSRLLSDRFSAERPKGSFSTLEIQRTEQGDSAMYLCASSWDRSTDTQYFGPGTRLTVL.

J is TRBJ1-1 and V is TRBV7-9; D unclear. The CDR3 spans 13 residues. V dropped 5 bases and J dropped 4 bases, with 11 bases sitting between them. CDR1 and CDR2 from the germline V gene are SEHNR and FQNEAQ (reference sequence). The CDR3 is CASSPLGSTEAFF. The CDR3 DNA sequence: TGTGCCAGCAGCCCTTTGGGGAGCACTGAAGCTTTCTTT.

J is TRBJ2-3 and V is TRBV4-2; 8 nucleotides align to TRBD2. The CDR3 contains 17 residues. Germline V gives CDR1 LGHNA, CDR2 YNFKEQ. After removal of 1 base from V and 1 base from J, the junction contained 7 bases not matched to a gene. The CDR3 bases are TGTGCCAGCAGCCAAGGGGAAGCGGGGGCCCGCACAGATACGCAGTATTTT. Translating it yields CASSQGEAGARTDTQYF.

In nucleotides, the CDR3 is TGTGCCACCAGCAGAGCAGGGGCCCACGAGCAGTACTTC. Amino acid sequence: CATSRAGAHEQYF. This sequence joins TRBV15 and TRBJ2-7; D is possibly TRBD1 (6 bases). The CDR3 loop spans 13 amino acids. The germline V and J ends were trimmed by 1 base and 5 bases, with 9 bases remaining between them. Germline V CDR1 and CDR2: LNHNV, YYDKDF (reference sequence).

The chain has TRBV4-3 and TRBJ2-2; no clear D gene. This CDR3 is 13 amino acids long. Between the trimmed V and J ends, which lost 1 base and 6 bases, there was a span of 6 bases. CDR1 LGHNA and CDR2 YSLEER come from the germline V gene. The CDR3 DNA sequence: TGCGCCAGCAGCCAAGGCGCGCCCGGGGAGCTGTTTTTT. Translated: CASSQGAPGELFF.

The V gene is TRBV2, the J gene TRBJ2-7, with 7 positions matching TRBD2. This CDR3 is 14 amino acids long. From germline, CDR1 is SNHLY and CDR2 FYNNEI. With V trimmed by 5 bases and J by 4 bases, 8 bases remained unmatched. For the CDR3, the DNA is TGTGCCAGCAGTTACTCGGGCGGGGGTTACGAGCAGTACTTC. Amino acids: CASSYSGGGYEQYF.

In its sample, this clone was seen a few times. The chain employs TRBV10-1 and TRBJ1-1; D ambiguous. Trimming took 3 bases from V and 4 from J, leaving 9 bases between them. The CDR3 is made up of 13 amino acids. CDR1 is WNHNN, CDR2 SYGVQD, per germline (reference sequence). The CDR3 reads CASSDNPVTEAFF. The CDR3 DNA reads TGCGCCAGCAGTGATAACCCAGTCACTGAAGCTTTCTTT.

The chain carries TRBV7-8 and TRBJ2-3; tentatively, D is TRBD1 (6 bases). The CDR3 has 16 amino acids. The V end lost 0 bases, the J end lost 1 base, and 11 bases lay between the germline ends. From germline, CDR1 is SGHVS and CDR2 FQNEAQ. CDR3 region: CASSLARRTGTDTQYF. In nucleotides, the CDR3 is TGTGCCAGCAGCTTAGCCCGCAGGACAGGCACAGATACGCAGTATTTT.

The chain links TRBV7-2 to TRBJ2-7; 9 bases align to TRBD1. Germline assignment: CDR1 SGHTA and CDR2 FQGNSA. The V and J ends lost 2 bases and 0 bases, in that order; junction bases with no gene match: 11. The length of the CDR3 is 18 residues. CDR3 residues: CASSLSRDRVGSSYEQYF. CDR3 DNA: TGTGCCAGCAGCTTATCCCGGGACAGGGTTGGGAGCTCCTACGAGCAGTACTTC. The variable domain in full, with the rest retrieved from reference TRBV7-2 and TRBJ2-7, is GAGVSQSPSNKVTEKGKDVELRCDPISGHTALYWYRQSLGQGLEFLIYFQGNSAPDKSGLPSDRFSAERTGGSVSTLTIQRTQQEDSAVYLCASSLSRDRVGSSYEQYFGPGTRLTVT.

The V call is TRBV10-3, the J call TRBJ1-6; tentatively, D is TRBD1 (5 bases). With 6 bases removed from V and 8 bases from J, the gap between germline ends came to 14 bases. There are 14 residues in the CDR3. In germline, CDR1 is ENHRY, CDR2 SYGVKD. The CDR3 DNA reads TGTGCCATCAGGGGGGAGCGGGGCGATTCACCCCTCCACTTT. It codes for CAIRGERGDSPLHF.